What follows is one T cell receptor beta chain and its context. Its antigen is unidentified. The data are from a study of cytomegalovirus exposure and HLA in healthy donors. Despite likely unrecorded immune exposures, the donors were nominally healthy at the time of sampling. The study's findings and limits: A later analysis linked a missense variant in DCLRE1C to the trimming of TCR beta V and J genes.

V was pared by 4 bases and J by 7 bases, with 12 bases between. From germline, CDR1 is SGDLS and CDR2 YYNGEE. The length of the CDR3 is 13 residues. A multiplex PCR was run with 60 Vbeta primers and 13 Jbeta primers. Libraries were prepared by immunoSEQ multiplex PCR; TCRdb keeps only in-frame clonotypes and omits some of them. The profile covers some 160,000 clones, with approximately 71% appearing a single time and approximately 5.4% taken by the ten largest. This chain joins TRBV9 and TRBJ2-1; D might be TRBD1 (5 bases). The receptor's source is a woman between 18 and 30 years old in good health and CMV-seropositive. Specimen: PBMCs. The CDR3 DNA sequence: TGTGCCAGCAGCATGGACATCTTGAATGAGCAGTTCTTC. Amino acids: CASSMDILNEQFF.